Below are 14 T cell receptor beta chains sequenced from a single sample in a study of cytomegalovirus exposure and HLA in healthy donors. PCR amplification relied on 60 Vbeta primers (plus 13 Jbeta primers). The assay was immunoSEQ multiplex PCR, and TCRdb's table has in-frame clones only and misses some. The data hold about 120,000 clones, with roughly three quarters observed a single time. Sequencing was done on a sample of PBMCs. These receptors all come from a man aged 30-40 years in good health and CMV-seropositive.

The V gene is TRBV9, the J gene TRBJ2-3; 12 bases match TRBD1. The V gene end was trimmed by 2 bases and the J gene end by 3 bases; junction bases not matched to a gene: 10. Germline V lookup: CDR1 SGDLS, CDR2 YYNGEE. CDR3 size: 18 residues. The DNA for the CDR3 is TGTGCCAGCAGCGTCCGGGACAGGGGGCTCGGATCGACAGATACGCAGTATTTT. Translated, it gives CASSVRDRGLGSTDTQYF.

The CDR3, as DNA: TGTGCCAGCAGCTTAAGAGGGGGGACAGGACCGCTTGATACGCAGTATTTT. This sequence encodes CASSLRGGTGPLDTQYF. The chain employs TRBV5-6 and TRBJ2-3; 8 bases align to TRBD1. The junction had 14 bases not matched to a gene; V was cut back by 2 bases and J by 6 bases. The CDR3 runs to 17 residues. Per germline, CDR1 SGHDT and CDR2 YYEEEE.

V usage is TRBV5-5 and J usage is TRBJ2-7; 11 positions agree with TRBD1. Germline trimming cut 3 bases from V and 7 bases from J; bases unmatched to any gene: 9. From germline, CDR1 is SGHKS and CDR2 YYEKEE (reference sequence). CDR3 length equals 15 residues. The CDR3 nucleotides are TGTGCCAGCAGCTCGGACAGGGGGCCACGAGGGGAGCAGTACTTC. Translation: CASSSDRGPRGEQYF.

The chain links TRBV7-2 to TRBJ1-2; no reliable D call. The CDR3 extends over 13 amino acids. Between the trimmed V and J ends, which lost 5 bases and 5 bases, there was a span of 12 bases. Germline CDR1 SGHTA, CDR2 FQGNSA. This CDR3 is CASSGSGGYGYTF. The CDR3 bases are TGTGCCAGCAGCGGGTCGGGAGGGTATGGCTACACCTTC.

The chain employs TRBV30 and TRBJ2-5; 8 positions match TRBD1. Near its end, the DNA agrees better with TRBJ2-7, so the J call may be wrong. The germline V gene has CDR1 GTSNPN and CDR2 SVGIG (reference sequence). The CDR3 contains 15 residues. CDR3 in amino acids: CAWSRRQGTPYEQYF. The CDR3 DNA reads TGTGCCTGGAGTAGAAGACAGGGGACCCCCTACGAGCAGTACTTC.

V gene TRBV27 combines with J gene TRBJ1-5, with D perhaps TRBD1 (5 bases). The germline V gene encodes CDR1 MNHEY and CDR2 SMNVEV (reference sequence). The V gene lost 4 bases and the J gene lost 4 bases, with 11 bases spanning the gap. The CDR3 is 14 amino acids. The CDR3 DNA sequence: TGTGCCAGCAGTTCCAGGGTTGGAAATCAGCCCCAGCATTTT. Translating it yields CASSSRVGNQPQHF.

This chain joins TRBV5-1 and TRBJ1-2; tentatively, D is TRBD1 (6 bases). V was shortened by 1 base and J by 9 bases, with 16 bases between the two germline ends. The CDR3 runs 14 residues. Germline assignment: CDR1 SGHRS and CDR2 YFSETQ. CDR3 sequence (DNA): TGCGCCAGCAGCTTGTGGTCTGGTACAGGGAGCTACACCTTC. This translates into CASSLWSGTGSYTF.

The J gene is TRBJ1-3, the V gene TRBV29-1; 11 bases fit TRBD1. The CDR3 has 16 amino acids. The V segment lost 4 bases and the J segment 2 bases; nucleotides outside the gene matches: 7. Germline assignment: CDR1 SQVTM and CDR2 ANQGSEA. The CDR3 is CSVVDRGRVTGNTIYF. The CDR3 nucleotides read TGCAGCGTTGTGGACAGGGGGCGCGTCACTGGAAACACCATATATTTT.

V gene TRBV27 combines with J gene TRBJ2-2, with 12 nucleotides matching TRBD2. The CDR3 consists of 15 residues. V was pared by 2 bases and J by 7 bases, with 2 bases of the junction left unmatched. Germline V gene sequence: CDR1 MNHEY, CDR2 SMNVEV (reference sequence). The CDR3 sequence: CASSLMGLAGGELFF. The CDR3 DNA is TGTGCCAGCAGTTTAATGGGACTAGCGGGCGGGGAGCTGTTTTTT.

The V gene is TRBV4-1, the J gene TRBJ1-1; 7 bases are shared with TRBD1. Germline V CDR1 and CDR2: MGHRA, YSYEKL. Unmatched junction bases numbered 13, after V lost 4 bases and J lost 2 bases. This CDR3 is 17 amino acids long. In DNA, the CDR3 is TGCGCCAGCAGCCGCCACAGGGGCAGTCCCCCAAACACTGAAGCTTTCTTT. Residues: CASSRHRGSPPNTEAFF.

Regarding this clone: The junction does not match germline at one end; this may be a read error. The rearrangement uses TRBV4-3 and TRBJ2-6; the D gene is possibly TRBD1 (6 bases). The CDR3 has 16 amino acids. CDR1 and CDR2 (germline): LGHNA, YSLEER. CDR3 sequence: CASSQVRGGGANGLTF. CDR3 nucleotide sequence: TGCGCCAGCAGCCAAGTCAGGGGTGGTGGGGCCAACGGCCTGACTTTC.

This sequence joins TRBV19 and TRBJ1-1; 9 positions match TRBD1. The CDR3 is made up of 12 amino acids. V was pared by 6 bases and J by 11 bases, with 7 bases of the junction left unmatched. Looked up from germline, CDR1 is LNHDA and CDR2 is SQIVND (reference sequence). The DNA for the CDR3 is TGTGCCAGTAGGACAGGGGGATGGTTGGCTTTCTTT. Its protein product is CASRTGGWLAFF.

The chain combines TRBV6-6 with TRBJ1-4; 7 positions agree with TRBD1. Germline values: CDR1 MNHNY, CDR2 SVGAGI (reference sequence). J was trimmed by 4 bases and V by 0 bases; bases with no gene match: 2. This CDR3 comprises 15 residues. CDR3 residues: CASSYSGQRNEKLFF. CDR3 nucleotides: TGTGCCAGCAGTTACTCGGGACAGCGTAATGAAAAACTGTTTTTT.

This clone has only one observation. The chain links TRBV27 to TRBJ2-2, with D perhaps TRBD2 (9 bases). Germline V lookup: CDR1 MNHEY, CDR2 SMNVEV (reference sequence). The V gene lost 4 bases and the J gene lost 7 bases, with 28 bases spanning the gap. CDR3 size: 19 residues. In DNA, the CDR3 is TGTGCCAGCAGTTCACAGGGGGTATGGCTAGCGGGGCCCAGCGGGGAGCTGTTTTTT. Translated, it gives CASSSQGVWLAGPSGELFF.